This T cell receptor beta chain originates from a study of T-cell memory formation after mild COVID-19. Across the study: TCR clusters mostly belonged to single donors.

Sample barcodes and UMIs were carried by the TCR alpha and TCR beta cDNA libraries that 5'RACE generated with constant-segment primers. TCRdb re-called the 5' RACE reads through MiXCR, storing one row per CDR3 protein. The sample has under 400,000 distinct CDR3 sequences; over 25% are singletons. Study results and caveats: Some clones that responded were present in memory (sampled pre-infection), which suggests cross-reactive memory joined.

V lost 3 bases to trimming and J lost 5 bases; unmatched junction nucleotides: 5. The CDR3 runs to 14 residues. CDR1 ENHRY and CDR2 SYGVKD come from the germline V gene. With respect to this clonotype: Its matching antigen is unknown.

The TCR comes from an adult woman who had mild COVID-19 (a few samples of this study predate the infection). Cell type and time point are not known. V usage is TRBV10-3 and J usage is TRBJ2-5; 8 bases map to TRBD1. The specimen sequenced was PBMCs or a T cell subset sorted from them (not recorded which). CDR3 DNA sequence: TGTGCCATCAGTGACCCTGGGACAGGCGAGACCCAGTACTTC. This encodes CAISDPGTGETQYF.